The next 10 T cell receptor beta chains were all read from a single sample in a study of blood T cell repertoires in COVID-19. Profiling relied on immunoSEQ multiplex PCR, and the TCRdb table lists in-frame clones only, not all of them. The table has about 53,000 clones, 80% to 90% seen once. The sample comprised peripheral blood. These receptors were obtained from a man aged 45 to 65 with acute or convalescent COVID-19.

The V gene is TRBV27, the J gene TRBJ1-6; no reliable D call. This CDR3 has 15 residues. Germline CDR1 and CDR2: MNHEY and SMNVEV (reference sequence). V was cut by 3 bases and J by 4 bases, with 10 bases left in between. CDR3 sequence reads: CASSLEGEYNSPLHF. DNA for the CDR3: TGTGCCAGCAGTTTGGAGGGCGAATATAATTCACCCCTCCACTTT.

The chain employs TRBV2 and TRBJ1-1; no definite D call. This CDR3 has 14 residues. V lost 4 bases and J 7 bases, leaving 16 bases between the germline ends. CDR1 and CDR2 from the germline V gene are SNHLY and FYNNEI. CDR3 in DNA: TGTGCCAGCAGTGGCAGGCCCGATGGCCTTGAAGCTTTCTTT. Translated: CASSGRPDGLEAFF. The complete variable domain, with remaining parts taken from reference TRBV2 and TRBJ1-1, reads EPEVTQTPSHQVTQMGQEVILRCVPISNHLYFYWYRQILGQKVEFLVSFYNNEISEKSEIFDDQFSVERPDGSNFTLKIRSTKLEDSAMYFCASSGRPDGLEAFFGQGTRLTVV.

This clone has a handful of counts. The V and J genes are TRBV19 and TRBJ2-7, with TRBD2 matching over 7 bases. Germline-derived CDR1 and CDR2 are LNHDA and SQIVND (reference sequence). The CDR3 is 14 amino acids. J lost 7 bases, V lost 8 bases, and 14 bases had no gene match. The CDR3 DNA sequence: TGTGCCAGTTCCCCATTTGCGGGAGTCGGTGAGCAGTACTTC. This gives the protein CASSPFAGVGEQYF.

This chain connects TRBV25-1 to TRBJ2-2; TRBD1 is a possible D gene (6 bases). This CDR3 has 14 residues. The germline V gene encodes CDR1 MGHDK and CDR2 SYGVNS. V was trimmed by 4 bases and J by 4 bases, leaving 10 bases between them. The CDR3 region is CASSVPGVTGELFF. DNA of the CDR3: TGTGCCAGCAGTGTGCCAGGGGTCACCGGGGAGCTGTTTTTT.

V usage is TRBV19 and J usage is TRBJ2-7; 8 bases map to TRBD1. CDR3 length: 14 amino acids. The V gene end was trimmed by 6 bases and the J gene end by 3 bases; junction bases not matched to a gene: 7. From germline, CDR1 is LNHDA and CDR2 SQIVND (reference sequence). CDR3 region: CASRNRGQGYEQYF. The CDR3, as DNA: TGTGCCAGTAGGAATAGAGGACAGGGCTACGAGCAGTACTTC. Complete variable domain (other parts from reference TRBV19 and TRBJ2-7): DGGITQSPKYLFRKEGQNVTLSCEQNLNHDAMYWYRQDPGQGLRLIYYSQIVNDFQKGDIAEGYSVSREKKESFPLTVTSAQKNPTAFYLCASRNRGQGYEQYFGPGTRLTVT.

This sequence joins TRBV21-1 and TRBJ1-4; the D call of TRBD1 is as the table states it, not checked on the DNA. TRBV21-1 is a listed pseudogene. The CDR3 runs 15 residues. DNA of the CDR3: TGTGCCAGCCGGGACAGGGGGGTCATTAATGAAAAACTGTTTTTT. It translates to CASRDRGVINEKLFF.

The gene calls are TRBV27 and TRBJ2-3, with TRBD1 identical over 9 bases. This CDR3 comprises 16 residues. The germline gives CDR1 MNHEY, CDR2 SMNVEV (reference sequence). The V segment lost 2 bases and the J segment 4 bases; nucleotides outside the gene matches: 7. In DNA form, the CDR3 reads TGTGCCAGCAGTTTAAGTGGACAGGGGAGGGCAGATACGCAGTATTTT. Translated: CASSLSGQGRADTQYF.

The chain carries TRBV28 and TRBJ1-6; TRBD1 might be the D (5 bases). The germline V and J ends were trimmed by 3 bases and 2 bases, with 8 bases remaining between them. The length of the CDR3 is 15 residues. The germline V gene has CDR1 MDHEN and CDR2 SYDVKM. The CDR3 DNA reads TGTGCCAGCAGTTTGAGGACACCCTATAATTCACCCCTCCACTTT. Translation: CASSLRTPYNSPLHF.

V usage is TRBV29-1 and J usage is TRBJ1-2; 8 bases are shared with TRBD1. CDR1 and CDR2 (germline): SQVTM, ANQGSEA. This CDR3 region has 16 residues. V lost 5 bases to trimming and J lost 6 bases; unmatched junction nucleotides: 17. The CDR3 nucleotides read TGCAGCGTTCGCCTTGCCGGACAGGGTCGAAGTGATGGCTACACCTTC. Encoded protein: CSVRLAGQGRSDGYTF.

This clone has just one count. The chain has TRBV5-1 and TRBJ2-1; the match to TRBD1 covers 7 bases. Losses at the gene ends were 2 bases for V and 4 bases for J; bases not matched to a gene: 9. The CDR3 length is 16 residues. CDR1 and CDR2 (germline): SGHRS, YFSETQ. The CDR3 DNA reads as TGCGCCAGCAGCTTAGGTAACCCAGGGGGATACAATGAGCAGTTCTTC. Translated, it gives CASSLGNPGGYNEQFF.